These 11 T cell receptor beta chains were sequenced from one sample in a study of identical twins (dated by TCRdb to about 2016). Library creation used 5' RACE. Sequencing instrument: Illumina HiSeq 2000. TCRdb reprocessed the public reads (quality trimming at Q25 with fastp, clone calling with MiXCR) and kept in-frame beta chains. Rows are combined by CDR3 protein, so each entry shows the most common genes and DNA. The sample data list approximately 260,000 distinct CDR3 sequences, and roughly 8.7% of these were observed just once. The ten largest clones capture less than 4% of the sample. This same sample was also part of a study on yellow fever vaccine responses in identical twins.

The sample was CD8+ T cells sorted from blood. The receptors were gathered from a young woman in good health.

This clonotype was counted a single time. The chain links TRBV28 to TRBJ2-7; weak D call: TRBD2 (5 bases). The CDR3 runs 13 residues. Germline CDR1 reads MDHEN; CDR2 reads SYDVKM. V lost 10 bases, J lost 3 bases, and 16 bases lay in between. In nucleotides, the CDR3 is TGTGCCATGACCCCCGGGGTCCTCTACGAGCAGTACTTC. Its translation is CAMTPGVLYEQYF.

This chain connects TRBV10-3 to TRBJ2-1; TRBD2 is a possible D gene (5 bases). The CDR3 totals 16 residues. Per the germline V gene, CDR1 is ENHRY and CDR2 is SYGVKD. Trimming pared 0 bases from V and 8 bases from J, leaving 17 bases between. The CDR3 sequence: CAISESTPGVGDEQFF. Written as DNA, the CDR3 is TGTGCCATCAGTGAGTCGACTCCCGGGGTTGGCGATGAGCAGTTCTTC.

With regard to this clonotype: A junction end diverges from the germline sequence, so it may reflect a read error. The chain recombines TRBV7-7 with TRBJ2-7; a weak D match, TRBD2 (5 bases). The CDR3 consists of 16 residues. Germline values: CDR1 SSHAT, CDR2 FNYEAQ (reference sequence). The CDR3 nucleotides read TGTGCTAGCAGCTTAGCCCCTGGAGGAGGTGGCGACGAGCAGTACTTC. Translating gives CASSLAPGGGGDEQYF.

Only a few counts were recorded for this clonotype. V gene TRBV7-2 combines with J gene TRBJ2-1; tentatively, D is TRBD2 (6 bases). There are 15 residues in the CDR3. Deletions cut 4 bases from V and 7 bases from J, with 17 bases between. Germline values: CDR1 SGHTA, CDR2 FQGNSA. The CDR3 sequence: CASSSEETRYNEQFF. CDR3 in DNA: TGTGCCAGCAGCTCAGAAGAGACTAGGTATAATGAGCAGTTCTTC.

The chain has TRBV5-5 and TRBJ2-1, with 10 nucleotides matching TRBD1. Germline V gene sequence: CDR1 SGHKS, CDR2 YYEKEE (reference sequence). The length of the CDR3 is 14 residues. The trim removed 2 bases at V and 6 bases at J, leaving 2 bases unmatched. The CDR3 sequence: CASSLWTGGNEQFF. The DNA of the CDR3 is TGTGCCAGCAGCTTATGGACAGGGGGCAATGAGCAGTTCTTC.

This clonotype was observed at least ten times. The chain couples TRBV28 to TRBJ2-1; 7 positions match TRBD2. Germline V gene lookup returns CDR1 MDHEN and CDR2 SYDVKM. The junction had 4 bases not matched to a gene; V was cut back by 6 bases and J by 8 bases. The length of the CDR3 is 12 residues. The CDR3 protein is CASRPLADEQFF. The CDR3 coding sequence is TGTGCCAGCAGACCGCTAGCGGATGAGCAGTTCTTC.

The chain combines TRBV25-1 with TRBJ2-7, with D unresolved. Germline values: CDR1 MGHDK, CDR2 SYGVNS. This CDR3 has 12 amino acids. V gave up 6 bases and J gave up 3 bases, with 9 bases separating them. CDR3 loop: CASRDRYYEQYF. The DNA of the CDR3 is TGTGCCAGCAGGGACCGTTACTACGAGCAGTACTTC.

The chain joins TRBV6-2 or TRBV6-3 to TRBJ2-7, with a tentative D call TRBD2 (5 bases). Germline V gene sequence: CDR1 MNHEY, CDR2 SVGEGT. The CDR3 is made up of 15 amino acids. The V gene lost 4 bases and the J gene lost 0 bases, with 13 bases spanning the gap. The CDR3 here is CASSWIGSSSYEQYF. The CDR3, as DNA: TGTGCCAGCAGTTGGATTGGGAGTAGCTCCTACGAGCAGTACTTC.

In its sample, this clonotype was seen many times. J is TRBJ2-1 and V is TRBV29-1, with 7 bases lining up with TRBD2. Germline values: CDR1 SQVTM, CDR2 ANQGSEA. The CDR3 runs 16 residues. Trimming took 3 bases from V and 3 from J; bases not matched to a gene: 11. The DNA for the CDR3 is TGCAGCGTTGATCTCCTGTCTAGCGGAGTCTACAATGAGCAGTTCTTC. Residues: CSVDLLSSGVYNEQFF.

This clonotype was recorded at least ten times. The J gene is TRBJ1-1, the V gene TRBV7-3; D might be TRBD1 (5 bases). This CDR3 region has 14 residues. V lost 5 bases and J lost 5, with 15 bases in between. Germline V gene data show CDR1 as SGHTA and CDR2 as FQGTGA. In DNA, the CDR3 is TGTGCCAGCAGCCGAGGGGAGGGGTATACTGAAGCTTTCTTT. The encoded protein is CASSRGEGYTEAFF.

This clonotype was seen more than once but under ten times. The chain links TRBV5-1 to TRBJ2-7; TRBD2 agrees at 10 bases. Germline-derived CDR1 and CDR2 are SGHRS and YFSETQ. The CDR3 runs to 16 residues. Trimming removed 4 bases from V and 2 bases from J; junction bases left unmatched: 9. CDR3 bases: TGCGCCAGCAGCGTTTATAGCGGGGGGCCTGCCTACGAGCAGTACTTC. Its translation: CASSVYSGGPAYEQYF.